The 28 T cell receptor beta chains in this list originate from one sample, sequenced in a study of blood T cells in healthy people across ages. Through a sample-barcoded 5' primer and a J-beta primer mix, a second PCR was run for roughly 6 to 12 cycles. TCRdb re-called the 5' RACE reads with MiXCR, one entry per CDR3 protein. The table has about 900,000 distinct CDR3 sequences, approximately 49% seen once. The sample was blood. These receptors came from a man younger than 40 in good health.

Points on this clonotype: Possible read error: a much larger clone is one base away. V usage is TRBV29-1 and J usage is TRBJ2-4; the D gene is possibly TRBD1 (6 bases). The V end was cut by 7 bases, the J end by 3 bases, with 13 bases between. The CDR3 runs to 13 residues. Germline V gene data show CDR1 as SQVTM and CDR2 as ANQGSEA. CDR3 DNA: TGCAGCGGGACCGCAGGGGACAAAAACATTCAGTACTTC. Protein product: CSGTAGDKNIQYF.

The chain uses TRBV6-2 or TRBV6-3 and TRBJ1-1; no definite D call. Trimming left V 7 bases short and J 3 bases short, with 15 bases between. This CDR3 has 14 amino acids. Germline V lookup: CDR1 MNHEY, CDR2 SVGEGT. The CDR3 protein is CASTESRVYTEAFF. The CDR3 coding sequence is TGTGCCAGCACCGAAAGTAGGGTGTACACTGAAGCTTTCTTT.

This rearrangement joins TRBV7-9 to TRBJ1-2; D is possibly TRBD1 (5 bases). CDR1 and CDR2 from the germline V gene are SEHNR and FQNEAQ (reference sequence). The CDR3 spans 12 residues. V was trimmed by 3 bases and J by 8 bases, leaving 10 bases between them. CDR3 DNA: TGTGCCAGCAGCTTGGGGGTCCGCGGCTACACCTTC. Its protein product is CASSLGVRGYTF.

This clonotype was seen a handful of times. The chain is built from TRBV7-9 and TRBJ2-1; 7 nucleotides align to TRBD2. Germline CDR1 reads SEHNR; CDR2 reads FQNEAQ (reference sequence). The V segment lost 6 bases and the J segment 4 bases; nucleotides outside the gene matches: 9. The CDR3 contains 15 residues. The CDR3 protein is CASRALGGGYNEQFF. Here the CDR3 DNA reads TGTGCCAGCAGAGCACTGGGGGGGGGTTACAATGAGCAGTTCTTC.

The chain links TRBV7-9 to TRBJ2-7; no clear D gene. Near its end, the DNA agrees better with TRBJ2-5, so the J call may be wrong. The CDR3 is 13 amino acids. Per the germline V gene, CDR1 is SEHNR and CDR2 is FQNEAQ (reference sequence). The CDR3 here is CASSGDTTRTQYF. DNA for the CDR3: TGTGCCAGCAGCGGGGATACCACACGGACCCAGTACTTC.

The rearrangement uses TRBV12-3 or TRBV12-4 and TRBJ2-3; D call uncertain. The V and J ends lost 6 bases and 6 bases respectively, with 10 bases between them. The CDR3 covers 12 residues. The CDR3, as DNA: TGTGCCAGCAGAGATCTAGATGATACGCAGTATTTT. Its protein is CASRDLDDTQYF.

By sample fraction, this clonotype is medium-sized (0.01 to 0.1%). V gene TRBV4-2 combines with J gene TRBJ2-7; 13 bases match TRBD2. Germline loops: CDR1 LGHNA, CDR2 YNFKEQ. CDR3 length: 15 amino acids. J gave up 5 bases and V 2 bases, and 3 bases lay outside the gene matches. In DNA, the CDR3 is TGTGCCAGCAGCCAAACTAGCGGGGGGGCCGACGAGCAGTACTTC. Its translation is CASSQTSGGADEQYF.

This clonotype was detected many times. V and J are TRBV9 and TRBJ2-1, with 10 nucleotides matching TRBD2. Germline CDR1 SGDLS, CDR2 YYNGEE. CDR3 length: 15 amino acids. V lost 0 bases, J lost 8 bases, and 5 bases stayed unmatched. CDR3 nucleotide sequence: TGTGCCAGCAGCGTAGGAACTAGCGGGGCATATGAGCAGTTCTTC. It is translated as CASSVGTSGAYEQFF.

CDR3 nucleotide sequence: TGTGCCAGCAGGTCCTTGGGGGCGGAGACCCAGTACTTC. Amino acids: CASRSLGAETQYF. The chain links TRBV27 to TRBJ2-5; a weak D match, TRBD1 (6 bases). Germline V gene sequence: CDR1 MNHEY, CDR2 SMNVEV (reference sequence). CDR3 length: 13 residues. Trimming left V 6 bases short and J 5 bases short, with 13 bases between.

J is TRBJ2-2 and V is TRBV7-2; D tentatively reads TRBD1 or TRBD2 (5 bases each). V was pared by 3 bases and J by 7 bases, with 12 bases between. The CDR3 consists of 14 residues. Germline V gives CDR1 SGHTA, CDR2 FQGNSA. In DNA form, the CDR3 reads TGTGCCAGCAGCTTTGGACGAGGGGACGGGGAGCTGTTTTTT. Protein product: CASSFGRGDGELFF.

The table lists this clonotype with a count of one. DNA for the CDR3: TGTGCCAGCAGTTATAGGGGGACAGGGATCTACGAGCAGTACTTC. As protein: CASSYRGTGIYEQYF. The V and J genes are TRBV6-5 and TRBJ2-7; 9 nucleotides line up with TRBD1. The CDR3 is made up of 15 amino acids. V lost 3 bases and J lost 3; bases outside the gene matches: 6. Germline assignment: CDR1 MNHEY and CDR2 SVGAGI.

The chain employs TRBV2 and TRBJ2-7; D call uncertain. Trimming pared 10 bases from V and 3 bases from J, leaving 13 bases between. In germline, CDR1 is SNHLY, CDR2 FYNNEI. The CDR3 is 12 residues long. The CDR3 sequence is CANQRTDYEQYF. CDR3 nucleotide sequence: TGTGCCAACCAAAGGACGGACTACGAGCAGTACTTC.

This clonotype has more than one count but fewer than ten. The J gene is TRBJ1-4, the V gene TRBV7-9; D possibly corresponds to TRBD1 (6 bases). There are 15 residues in the CDR3. Germline CDR1 SEHNR, CDR2 FQNEAQ (reference sequence). Between the trimmed V and J ends, which lost 3 bases and 5 bases, there was a span of 13 bases. CDR3 in amino acids: CASSLLTDSNEKLFF. As DNA, the CDR3 is TGTGCCAGCAGCTTGTTAACGGACAGCAATGAAAAACTGTTTTTT.

V usage is TRBV6-2 or TRBV6-3 and J usage is TRBJ2-3; D is uncertain. The CDR3 runs to 13 residues. The germline gives CDR1 MNHEY, CDR2 SVGEGT. Deletions cut 8 bases from V and 2 bases from J, with 11 bases between. For the CDR3, the DNA is TGTGCCAGCGCCACTACGTACACAGATACGCAGTATTTT. Translation gives CASATTYTDTQYF.

This chain links TRBV15 with TRBJ2-1; D remains unclear. From germline, CDR1 is LNHNV and CDR2 YYDKDF (reference sequence). V dropped 0 bases and J dropped 1 base, with 10 bases sitting between them. The CDR3 sequence is 16 residues long. The CDR3 loop reads CATSRDTAESYNEQFF. DNA for the CDR3: TGTGCCACCAGCAGAGATACGGCGGAGTCCTACAATGAGCAGTTCTTC.

The V gene is TRBV29-1, the J gene TRBJ2-7; TRBD1 aligns across 7 bases. Trimming cost V 6 bases and J 3 bases; bases outside gene matches: 14. CDR1 and CDR2 from the germline V gene are SQVTM and ANQGSEA. The CDR3 runs to 15 residues. The CDR3, as DNA: TGCAGCGTCGGGTCAAAACCGGGACAGCGCTACGAGCAGTACTTC. This sequence encodes CSVGSKPGQRYEQYF.

The rearrangement joins TRBV6-1 to TRBJ1-1, with D hard to call. This CDR3 spans 12 amino acids. Germline CDR1 reads MNHNS; CDR2 reads SASEGT. Trimming cost V 6 bases and J 10 bases, with 15 bases left between them. This CDR3 reads CASRTDTPRAFF. In nucleotides, the CDR3 is TGTGCCAGCAGGACGGATACCCCGAGAGCTTTCTTT.

This chain connects TRBV2 to TRBJ1-1; D may be TRBD1 (6 bases). V lost 5 bases to trimming and J lost 6 bases, with 22 bases between them. Germline assignment: CDR1 SNHLY and CDR2 FYNNEI. The CDR3 length is 16 residues. The CDR3 sequence is CASSPRQVLEMSEAFF. CDR3 DNA: TGTGCCAGCAGTCCGAGACAGGTGCTCGAGATGTCTGAAGCTTTCTTT.

J is TRBJ2-2 and V is TRBV5-1; 8 bases match TRBD1. V gave up 5 bases and J gave up 4 bases; unmatched junction bases: 7. This CDR3 comprises 15 residues. The germline gives CDR1 SGHRS, CDR2 YFSETQ. The chain's CDR3 is CASSCRGPSTGELFF. The CDR3 nucleotides are TGCGCCAGCAGTTGCAGGGGGCCGAGCACCGGGGAGCTGTTTTTT.

The CDR3 loop reads CASSYRGDRVNEKLFF. The CDR3 DNA follows: TGTGCCAGCAGTTACCGAGGGGACAGAGTTAATGAAAAACTGTTTTTT. V and J are TRBV6-5 and TRBJ1-4; 7 nucleotides align to TRBD1. CDR1 is MNHEY and CDR2 is SVGAGI in the germline V gene. The V and J ends lost 2 bases and 4 bases, in that order; junction bases with no gene match: 7. This CDR3 has 16 residues.

The chain joins TRBV6-1 to TRBJ1-1, with D unclear. This CDR3 is 13 amino acids long. V was pared by 0 bases and J by 5 bases, with 7 bases between. Germline CDR1 is MNHNS and CDR2 is SASEGT. The CDR3 region has the DNA TGTGCCAGCAGTGAAGCCCCGGAGACTGAAGCTTTCTTT. Translating it yields CASSEAPETEAFF.

The CDR3 bases are TGCGCCAGCAGCCAACTCACTAGCGGGGGAGCCCAGTTCTTC. Translating it yields CASSQLTSGGAQFF. The chain combines TRBV4-3 with TRBJ2-1; 11 bases fit TRBD2. Germline V gene sequence: CDR1 LGHNA, CDR2 YSLEER. Unmatched junction bases numbered 7, after V lost 2 bases and J lost 13 bases. This CDR3 is 14 amino acids long.

J is TRBJ2-7 and V is TRBV7-8, with D hard to call. The J call is uncertain, as TRBJ2-5 better fits the DNA end. Germline V gives CDR1 SGHVS, CDR2 FQNEAQ. The CDR3 spans 15 residues. The CDR3 DNA reads as TGTGCCAGCAGCTTAGGGGTCGGCCCCGGGGAGACCCAGTACTTC. It specifies CASSLGVGPGETQYF.

This clonotype was recorded once. V and J are TRBV4-2 and TRBJ1-1; 7 bases fit TRBD1. Germline-derived CDR1 and CDR2 are LGHNA and YNFKEQ. The CDR3 consists of 15 residues. The ends lost 2 bases at V and 7 bases at J; junction bases unmatched: 10. CDR3 in amino acids: CASSQTGTATSEAFF. Written as DNA, the CDR3 is TGTGCCAGCAGCCAAACCGGGACAGCGACTAGTGAAGCTTTCTTT.

The chain uses TRBV4-2 and TRBJ2-3; D unresolved. This CDR3 spans 16 amino acids. Germline CDR1 LGHNA, CDR2 YNFKEQ. V lost 5 bases and J 2 bases, leaving 17 bases between the germline ends. The CDR3 here is CASSGSLSQNTDTQYF. In nucleotides, the CDR3 is TGTGCCAGCAGCGGATCATTGTCGCAAAACACAGATACGCAGTATTTT.

This clonotype was detected a few times. The gene calls are TRBV3-1 and TRBJ2-7; possible D gene TRBD2, 6 bases. Germline CDR1 reads LGHDT; CDR2 reads YNNKEL (reference sequence). V dropped 2 bases and J dropped 2 bases, with 13 bases sitting between them. CDR3 size: 15 residues. The DNA for the CDR3 is TGTGCCAGCAGCCAAAGCCCCGCGGGGCCCTACGAGCAGTACTTC. Amino acid sequence: CASSQSPAGPYEQYF.

The genes are TRBV28 and TRBJ2-1; D might be TRBD2 (7 bases). The CDR3 consists of 15 residues. V dropped 7 bases and J dropped 5 bases, with 18 bases sitting between them. The germline gives CDR1 MDHEN, CDR2 SYDVKM. The CDR3 nucleotides read TGTGCCAGCACTCCGGGGGGCAGGACCGACAATGAGCAGTTCTTC. It encodes CASTPGGRTDNEQFF.

This clonotype has only a few counts. The chain has TRBV4-1 and TRBJ2-1, with a tentative D call TRBD1 (6 bases). Germline CDR1 is MGHRA and CDR2 is YSYEKL. This CDR3 contains 16 residues. V shed 0 bases and J shed 7 bases, with 16 bases lying between them. CDR3 DNA: TGCGCCAGCAGCCAAGAGGGACACAGCAGTGCGAATGAGCAGTTCTTC. It translates to CASSQEGHSSANEQFF.